This is a list of T cell receptor beta chains from one sample in a study of control samples from healthy donors and cancer patients. Sequenced by immunoSEQ multiplex PCR; TCRdb stores in-frame clones only, minus some. The sample records around 130,000 clones, approximately 89% being singletons. Input material: PBMCs. The receptors were gathered from a man aged 50-60 years with head and neck cancer. The CDR3 runs from the conserved cysteine through the conserved F or W. D genes are given only for firm matches. Part of the rows lack a size; the others show once, few, many or a class for expanded clones.

TRBD1	-	TRBV28	TRBJ1-4	14	CASRSTGGVGKLFF	TGTGCCAGCAGGTCGACAGGGGGGGTAGGAAAACTGTTTTTT
TRBD1	-	TRBV4-1	TRBJ1-4	16	CASSQTGVGTNEKLFF	TGCGCCAGCAGCCAGACAGGGGTAGGCACTAATGAAAAACTGTTTTTT
-	-	TRBV4-2	TRBJ1-1	14	CASTHLRMNTEAFF	TGTGCCAGCACCCACCTTAGAATGAACACTGAAGCTTTCTTT
-	-	TRBV7-9	TRBJ1-1	13	CASSLVRETEAFF	TGTGCCAGCAGCTTAGTTAGGGAGACTGAAGCTTTCTTT
-	-	TRBV7-9	TRBJ2-7	13	CASSLPETYEQYF	TGTGCCAGCAGTTTGCCGGAAACCTACGAGCAGTACTTC
-	-	TRBV29-1	TRBJ1-1	11	CSVGALTEAFF	TGCAGCGTCGGGGCCCTCACTGAAGCTTTCTTT
TRBD2	-	TRBV20-1	TRBJ2-3	14	CSASRASGTDTQYF	TGCAGTGCTAGTCGGGCTAGCGGAACAGATACGCAGTATTTT
TRBD1	-	TRBV28	TRBJ2-6	15	CASSPTGDGANVLTF	TGTGCCAGCAGCCCTACAGGGGACGGGGCCAACGTCCTGACTTTC
-	-	TRBV11-2	TRBJ2-1	15	CASSYGASFYNEQFF	TGTGCCAGCAGCTACGGAGCTAGCTTCTACAATGAGCAGTTCTTC
-	-	TRBV5-1	TRBJ1-5	15	CASSLAGGGNQPQHF	TGCGCCAGCAGCTTGGCGGGGGGTGGTAATCAGCCCCAGCATTTT
TRBD2	-	TRBV5-1	TRBJ2-1	16	CASSLAGHAGGDEQFF	TGCGCCAGCAGCTTGGCCGGACATGCCGGGGGGGATGAGCAGTTCTTC
TRBD1	-	TRBV4-2	TRBJ1-2	15	CASSRQTGVDYGYTF	TGTGCCAGCAGCCGGCAGACAGGGGTAGACTATGGCTACACCTTC
-	-	TRBV5-4	TRBJ2-3	14	CASSLGTAPDTQYF	TGTGCCAGCAGCTTGGGGACAGCCCCAGATACGCAGTATTTT
TRBD1	-	TRBV5-1	TRBJ2-3	13	CASRRQGEDTQYF	TGCGCCAGCAGGAGACAGGGAGAAGATACGCAGTATTTT
-	once	TRBV10-3	TRBJ1-5	13	CATAEYSNQPQHF	TGTGCCACGGCAGAATATAGCAATCAGCCCCAGCATTTT
-	-	TRBV10-2	TRBJ1-4	14	CASSESTGYEKLFF	TGCGCCAGCAGTGAGTCGACAGGATACGAAAAACTGTTTTTT
-	-	TRBV11-3	TRBJ2-3	13	CASSLIRTDTQYF	TGTGCCAGCAGCTTAATCCGCACAGATACGCAGTATTTT
-	-	TRBV5-4	TRBJ2-3	13	CASSQRGTDTQYF	TGTGCCAGCAGCCAGCGGGGCACAGATACGCAGTATTTT
TRBD2	-	TRBV19	TRBJ2-1	14	CASSPGLGYNEQFF	TGTGCCAGTAGTCCCGGACTAGGATACAATGAGCAGTTCTTC